The clone carrying this T cell receptor beta chain showed up just a few times. Antigen specificity is unknown. The CDR3 consists of 12 residues. Germline V gives CDR1 SGHRS, CDR2 YFSETQ. The germline V and J ends were trimmed by 7 bases and 3 bases, with 10 bases remaining between them. The authors reverse transcribed all of the isolated RNA, so sequencing captured expressed TCRB transcripts. Measured with immunoSEQ multiplex PCR; TCRdb has only the in-frame clones, and not every one. The data contain about 110,000 clones, roughly 40% of them singletons. This sample was included in a study of beta chain features in type 1 diabetes. Whole-study context: Healthy donors and patients had similar age, gender and cell yields.

Study-level points and caveats: Moderate yet significant TCRB CDR3 shortening was seen in Type 1 diabetes patients in all four CD4+ subsets. The naive, central memory and Treg TCRB repertoires showed an apparent similarity that was greater among patients than among healthy donors.

Every donor provided one heparinised blood draw, which averaged approximately 100 mL. Sample: stem cell memory CD4+ T cells from blood. J is TRBJ1-2 and V is TRBV5-1; possibly TRBD1 for D (5 bases). This sequence originates from a woman in her late teens or twenties in good health. The CDR3, as DNA: TGCGCCAGCCGCAGGGATGACTATGGCTACACCTTC. Translating gives CASRRDDYGYTF. The full variable domain, completed using reference TRBV5-1 and TRBJ1-2, is KAGVTQTPRYLIKTRGQQVTLSCSPISGHRSVSWYQQTPGQGLQFLFEYFSETQRNKGNFPGRFSGRQFSNSRSEMNVSTLELGDSALYLCASRRDDYGYTFGSGTRLTVV.